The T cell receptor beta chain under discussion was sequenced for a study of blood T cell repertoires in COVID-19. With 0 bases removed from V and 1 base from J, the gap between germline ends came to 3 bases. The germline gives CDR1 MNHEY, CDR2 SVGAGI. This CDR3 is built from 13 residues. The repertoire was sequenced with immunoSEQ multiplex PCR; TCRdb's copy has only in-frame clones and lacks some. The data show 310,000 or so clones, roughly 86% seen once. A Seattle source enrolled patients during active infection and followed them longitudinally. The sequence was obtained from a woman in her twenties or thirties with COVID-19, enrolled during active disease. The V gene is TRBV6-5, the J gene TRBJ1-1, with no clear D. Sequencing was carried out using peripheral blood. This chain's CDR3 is CASSYSQNTEAFF. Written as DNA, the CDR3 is TGTGCCAGCAGTTACTCCCAGAACACTGAAGCTTTCTTT.